This entry lists 32 T cell receptor beta chains sequenced from one sample in a study of memory CD4+ T cells and cytomegalovirus serostatus. The assay was immunoSEQ multiplex PCR, and TCRdb's table has in-frame clones only and misses some. The sample lists around 41,000 clones, about 79% occurring once. Single viable CD3+CD4+CD8-CD45RO+ cells were sorted as the memory CD4+ T cells. Material: memory CD4+ T cells from blood. The receptors were gathered from an adult in good health and CMV-seronegative.

The rearrangement joins TRBV7-8 to TRBJ2-6; D gene unclear. This CDR3 spans 14 amino acids. Trimming removed 2 bases from V and 2 bases from J, with 4 bases in between. Germline CDR1 and CDR2: SGHVS and FQNEAQ. The CDR3 sequence is CASSLMAGANVLTF. Here the CDR3 DNA reads TGTGCCAGCAGCTTAATGGCTGGGGCCAACGTCCTGACTTTC.

In DNA, the CDR3 is TGTGCCAGCAGTTTCCGAAGTACTGAAGCTTTCTTT. Protein: CASSFRSTEAFF. J is TRBJ1-1 and V is TRBV28; unclear D gene. V lost 3 bases and J 5 bases, leaving 7 bases between the germline ends. This CDR3 has 12 residues. Germline V CDR1 and CDR2: MDHEN, SYDVKM.

The chain uses TRBV5-1 and TRBJ2-1; D is ambiguous. CDR3 length equals 16 residues. The V end was cut by 4 bases, the J end by 1 base, with 15 bases between. CDR1 is SGHRS, CDR2 YFSETQ, per germline. The CDR3 sequence: CASSPESSTSYNEQFF. CDR3 bases: TGCGCCAGCAGCCCTGAATCTTCCACGTCCTACAATGAGCAGTTCTTC.

V and J are TRBV9 and TRBJ2-3; D is undetermined. Germline CDR1 is SGDLS and CDR2 is YYNGEE. V was shortened by 0 bases and J by 2 bases, with 7 bases between the two germline ends. CDR3 length: 14 residues. CDR3 loop: CASSVAGSTDTQYF. The CDR3 region has the DNA TGTGCCAGCAGCGTAGCCGGCTCCACAGATACGCAGTATTTT. Based on the CDR3 plus reference TRBV9 and TRBJ2-3, the full variable domain is DSGVTQTPKHLITATGQRVTLRCSPRSGDLSVYWYQQSLDQGLQFLIQYYNGEERAKGNILERFSAQQFPDLHSELNLSSLELGDSALYFCASSVAGSTDTQYFGPGTRLTVL.

The chain carries TRBV2 and TRBJ1-5; D is perhaps TRBD1 (6 bases). The CDR3 covers 12 residues. Germline CDR1 reads SNHLY; CDR2 reads FYNNEI. Trimming cost V 8 bases and J 2 bases, with 7 bases left between them. For the CDR3, the DNA is TGTGCCAGCCGACAGGGCAATCAGCCCCAGCATTTT. Protein sequence: CASRQGNQPQHF.

V is TRBV6-5 and J is TRBJ1-2; a weak D match, TRBD1 (6 bases). This CDR3 contains 15 residues. The germline CDR1 and CDR2 sequences are MNHEY and SVGAGI. Between the trimmed V and J ends, which lost 6 bases and 6 bases, there was a span of 20 bases. Here the CDR3 DNA reads TGTGCCAGCAGGACGTCCGGGGGGCGCCATAATGGCTACACCTTC. Protein: CASRTSGGRHNGYTF.

This clone was seen a few times. The chain has TRBV9 and TRBJ2-7, with 7 bases aligning to TRBD1. CDR3 length: 15 amino acids. Looked up from germline, CDR1 is SGDLS and CDR2 is YYNGEE. Unmatched junction bases numbered 6, after V lost 3 bases and J lost 0 bases. The DNA of the CDR3 is TGTGCCAGCAGCGCGGGACAGTCAAGCTCCTACGAGCAGTACTTC. Encoded protein: CASSAGQSSSYEQYF.

This chain connects TRBV11-2 to TRBJ2-5; tentative D call: TRBD1 (6 bases). Per the germline V gene, CDR1 is SGHAT and CDR2 is FQNNGV. The V and J ends lost 2 bases and 3 bases respectively, with 13 bases between them. The CDR3 is made up of 15 amino acids. CDR3 DNA: TGTGCCAGCAGCTTACTGGGACACCAAGAAGAGACCCAGTACTTC. As protein: CASSLLGHQEETQYF.

V gene TRBV2 combines with J gene TRBJ2-3; D is unclear. The CDR3 runs 16 residues. CDR1 and CDR2 from the germline V gene are SNHLY and FYNNEI. Trimming removed 6 bases from V and 0 bases from J, with 16 bases in between. CDR3 nucleotide sequence: TGTGCCAGCAGCCTGACCGACCTCGCGAGCACAGATACGCAGTATTTT. This codes for CASSLTDLASTDTQYF.

This chain joins TRBV13 and TRBJ2-7; D is unclear. Germline V gives CDR1 PRHDT, CDR2 FYEKMQ (reference sequence). CDR3 length equals 16 residues. The V and J ends lost 5 bases and 2 bases respectively, with 19 bases between them. For the CDR3, the DNA is TGTGCCAGCAGCCTAAAACCGGTGGCGGAGCCCTACGAGCAGTACTTC. It is translated as CASSLKPVAEPYEQYF.

This clone was counted a single time. The chain combines TRBV27 with TRBJ2-2; no reliable D call. Trimming left V 2 bases short and J 7 bases short, with 5 bases between. The CDR3 is 12 amino acids. Germline V gene sequence: CDR1 MNHEY, CDR2 SMNVEV (reference sequence). For the CDR3, the DNA is TGTGCCAGCAGTTTAACGTTCGGGGAGCTGTTTTTT. It is translated as CASSLTFGELFF.

The chain uses TRBV27 and TRBJ2-5; no reliable D call. CDR1 MNHEY and CDR2 SMNVEV come from the germline V gene (reference sequence). V lost 6 bases to trimming and J lost 4 bases, with 3 bases between them. This CDR3 contains 10 residues. CDR3 DNA: TGTGCCAGCAGCATAGAGACCCAGTACTTC. The encoded protein is CASSIETQYF.

The chain recombines TRBV6-5 with TRBJ1-2; a weak D match, TRBD1 (6 bases). V gave up 7 bases and J gave up 8 bases, with 20 bases separating them. CDR1 is MNHEY, CDR2 SVGAGI, per germline. The CDR3 runs to 14 residues. CDR3: CASTTGGGEKGYTF. The CDR3 region has the DNA TGTGCCAGCACCACGGGAGGGGGGGAAAAGGGCTACACCTTC.

This clone has only a few counts. V gene TRBV27 combines with J gene TRBJ2-1; 8 bases match TRBD2. This CDR3 comprises 13 residues. Germline-derived CDR1 and CDR2 are MNHEY and SMNVEV (reference sequence). Trimming cost V 8 bases and J 4 bases; bases outside gene matches: 4. The CDR3 spells CASGERGYNEQFF. In DNA, the CDR3 is TGTGCCAGCGGTGAGCGGGGGTACAATGAGCAGTTCTTC.

This clone has just one count. The chain couples TRBV10-3 to TRBJ2-5; 7 bases agree with TRBD2. Germline V CDR1 and CDR2: ENHRY, SYGVKD. Trimming cost V 4 bases and J 5 bases; bases outside gene matches: 7. This CDR3 has 14 amino acids. The CDR3 spells CAISGRSGGETQYF. The CDR3 DNA is TGTGCCATCAGTGGACGGTCGGGGGGTGAGACCCAGTACTTC.

A few counts support this clone. This chain joins TRBV9 and TRBJ2-7, with no clear D. This CDR3 is 14 amino acids long. Germline V lookup: CDR1 SGDLS, CDR2 YYNGEE. Trimming stripped 2 bases from V and 6 bases from J, with 15 bases between. In DNA form, the CDR3 reads TGTGCCAGCAGCGTCACCTGGACCCCCGGCGAGCAGTACTTC. The encoded protein is CASSVTWTPGEQYF.

The rearrangement joins TRBV29-1 to TRBJ2-3; D possibly matches TRBD1 or TRBD2 (6 bases each). CDR1 is SQVTM and CDR2 is ANQGSEA in the germline V gene. This CDR3 is 16 amino acids long. Trimming pared 8 bases from V and 0 bases from J, leaving 21 bases between. The CDR3 DNA is TGCAGCTCTCTGGGGGGCGGGGCACGTAGCACAGATACGCAGTATTTT. Protein product: CSSLGGGARSTDTQYF.

The chain is built from TRBV7-8 and TRBJ2-3; D possibly uses TRBD1 or TRBD2 (6 bases each). The CDR3 is made up of 14 amino acids. The V gene lost 7 bases and the J gene lost 8 bases, with 19 bases spanning the gap. CDR1 is SGHVS, CDR2 FQNEAQ, per germline. This CDR3 reads CASKDLRGLGTQYF. CDR3 DNA sequence: TGTGCCAGCAAAGACCTCCGGGGGCTAGGTACGCAGTATTTT.

The CDR3 here is CASLRESGANVLTF. Here the CDR3 DNA reads TGTGCCAGCTTAAGGGAGTCTGGGGCCAACGTCCTGACTTTC. The genes are TRBV18 and TRBJ2-6, with a tentative D call TRBD2 (5 bases). CDR3 length equals 14 residues. Looked up from germline, CDR1 is KGHSH and CDR2 is LQKENI. V lost 7 bases and J 1 base, leaving 8 bases between the germline ends.

The rearrangement uses TRBV18 and TRBJ2-3, with unresolved D. Trimming left V 2 bases short and J 1 base short, with 4 bases between. This CDR3 is 13 amino acids long. The V gene's germline CDR1 is KGHSH and CDR2 LQKENI. CDR3 nucleotides: TGTGCCAGCTCACCAGCGGGCACAGATACGCAGTATTTT. Protein sequence: CASSPAGTDTQYF.

The chain carries TRBV19 and TRBJ2-5; D unresolved. The germline V and J ends were trimmed by 0 bases and 5 bases, with 16 bases remaining between them. The CDR3 spans 16 residues. Germline V lookup: CDR1 LNHDA, CDR2 SQIVND (reference sequence). The CDR3 DNA follows: TGTGCCAGTAGTATAGATCAAAAGGGATTAGGGGAGACCCAGTACTTC. It translates to CASSIDQKGLGETQYF.

The V gene is TRBV10-3, the J gene TRBJ2-3; D remains ambiguous. The V end lost 6 bases, the J end lost 0 bases, and 7 bases lay between the germline ends. The CDR3 is 13 amino acids. Germline assignment: CDR1 ENHRY and CDR2 SYGVKD. CDR3 nucleotide sequence: TGTGCCATCAGACAAGAGAGCACAGATACGCAGTATTTT. Translation gives CAIRQESTDTQYF.

This clone has a single count. The chain joins TRBV28 to TRBJ2-7; 9 bases match TRBD1. The CDR3 contains 17 residues. Germline CDR1 MDHEN, CDR2 SYDVKM. Trimming took 3 bases from V and 3 from J; bases not matched to a gene: 12. CDR3 residues: CASSLTIPRDRVYEQYF. In DNA form, the CDR3 reads TGTGCCAGCAGTTTGACTATTCCTAGGGACAGGGTCTACGAGCAGTACTTC.

The chain combines TRBV9 with TRBJ2-1, with 12 bases that match TRBD2. There are 20 residues in the CDR3. J gave up 7 bases and V 0 bases, and 17 bases lay outside the gene matches. Germline CDR1 reads SGDLS; CDR2 reads YYNGEE. This CDR3 is CASSVGLLAGGSWGKNEQFF. The CDR3 region has the DNA TGTGCCAGCAGCGTAGGGCTTCTAGCGGGAGGGTCTTGGGGTAAGAATGAGCAGTTCTTC.

The rearrangement uses TRBV5-1 and TRBJ2-7, with TRBD1 matching over 10 bases. Trimming at V came to 4 bases and at J to 7 bases, leaving 8 bases not matched to a gene. The germline V gene encodes CDR1 SGHRS and CDR2 YFSETQ. The CDR3 has 14 residues. The CDR3 DNA reads TGCGCCAGCAGCCTGGACAGGGGGAGCACAGAGCAGTACTTC. It is translated as CASSLDRGSTEQYF.

This clone was seen once. The rearrangement uses TRBV18 and TRBJ2-6, with a possible D match to TRBD2 (5 bases). CDR3 size: 15 residues. Germline-derived CDR1 and CDR2 are KGHSH and LQKENI. V was shortened by 5 bases and J by 2 bases, with 10 bases between the two germline ends. CDR3 amino acids: CASSEGRTGANVLTF. In DNA form, the CDR3 reads TGTGCCAGCTCAGAGGGCCGGACTGGGGCCAACGTCCTGACTTTC.

V usage is TRBV7-9 and J usage is TRBJ1-2; D gene unclear. The CDR3 extends over 14 amino acids. Trimming cost V 5 bases and J 3 bases, with 13 bases left between them. Germline V lookup: CDR1 SEHNR, CDR2 FQNEAQ (reference sequence). The CDR3, as DNA: TGTGCCAGCAGCGACACCATTGGGGACTATGGCTACACCTTC. This codes for CASSDTIGDYGYTF. Together with reference TRBV7-9 and TRBJ1-2, the CDR3 gives the full variable domain: DTGVSQNPRHKITKRGQNVTFRCDPISEHNRLYWYRQTLGQGPEFLTYFQNEAQLEKSRLLSDRFSAERPKGSFSTLEIQRTEQGDSAMYLCASSDTIGDYGYTFGSGTRLTVV.

The chain recombines TRBV30 with TRBJ2-3, with D possibly called TRBD1 or TRBD2 (5 bases each). Trimming left V 5 bases short and J 2 bases short, with 5 bases between. The CDR3 is made up of 11 amino acids. The germline CDR1 and CDR2 sequences are GTSNPN and SVGIG (reference sequence). The CDR3 protein is CAWGTTDTQYF. The DNA for the CDR3 is TGTGCCTGGGGGACCACAGATACGCAGTATTTT. The whole variable domain, filled in from reference TRBV30 and TRBJ2-3, reads SQTIHQWPATLVQPVGSPLSLECTVEGTSNPNLYWYRQAAGRGLQLLFYSVGIGQISSEVPQNLSASRPQDRQFILSSKKLLLSDSGFYLCAWGTTDTQYFGPGTRLTVL.

V usage is TRBV7-9 and J usage is TRBJ2-3, with D perhaps given as TRBD1 or TRBD2 (5 bases each). Trimming shortened V by 2 bases and J by 4 bases, and 19 bases separated the two germline ends. The CDR3 spans 17 residues. The germline V gene has CDR1 SEHNR and CDR2 FQNEAQ (reference sequence). The CDR3 DNA follows: TGTGCCAGCAGCTTACGAGGGGCACGATTTGGTGCAGATACGCAGTATTTT. It encodes CASSLRGARFGADTQYF.

The V call is TRBV7-9, the J call TRBJ2-2; 9 nucleotides agree with TRBD1. Germline-derived CDR1 and CDR2 are SEHNR and FQNEAQ (reference sequence). The CDR3 is 15 amino acids. V trimming: 4 bases; J trimming: 5 bases; junction bases outside the gene matches: 5. The CDR3 spells CASSSQQGATGELFF. CDR3 DNA: TGTGCCAGCAGCTCGCAACAGGGGGCTACCGGGGAGCTGTTTTTT.

The genes are TRBV2 and TRBJ2-5, with D unresolved. The CDR3 covers 12 residues. Germline V gene lookup returns CDR1 SNHLY and CDR2 FYNNEI. The ends were cut back, 2 bases at V and 4 bases at J, with 5 bases in the middle. CDR3 residues: CASSESPETQYF. In nucleotides, the CDR3 is TGTGCCAGCAGTGAATCCCCAGAGACCCAGTACTTC.

The chain joins TRBV20-1 to TRBJ2-7; no definite D call. This CDR3 contains 10 residues. CDR1 is DFQATT, CDR2 SNEGSKA, per germline (reference sequence). Between the trimmed V and J ends, which lost 5 bases and 3 bases, there was a span of 5 bases. The CDR3: CSALNYEQYF. Written as DNA, the CDR3 is TGCAGTGCTTTGAACTACGAGCAGTACTTC.